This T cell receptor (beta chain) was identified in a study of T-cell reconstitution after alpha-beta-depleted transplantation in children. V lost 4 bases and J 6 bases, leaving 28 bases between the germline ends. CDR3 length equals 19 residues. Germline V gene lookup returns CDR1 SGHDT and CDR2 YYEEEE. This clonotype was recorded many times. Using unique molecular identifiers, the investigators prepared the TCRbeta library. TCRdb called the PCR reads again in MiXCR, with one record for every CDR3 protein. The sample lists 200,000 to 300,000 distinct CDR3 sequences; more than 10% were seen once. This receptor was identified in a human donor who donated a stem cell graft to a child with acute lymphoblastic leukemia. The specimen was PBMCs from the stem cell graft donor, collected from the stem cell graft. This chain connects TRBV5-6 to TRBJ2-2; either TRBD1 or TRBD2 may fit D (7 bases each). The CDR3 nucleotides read TGTGCCAGCAGCCCGACAGGGAAGGGTCGAGCGGGGATACCCGGGGAGCTGTTTTTT. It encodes CASSPTGKGRAGIPGELFF.